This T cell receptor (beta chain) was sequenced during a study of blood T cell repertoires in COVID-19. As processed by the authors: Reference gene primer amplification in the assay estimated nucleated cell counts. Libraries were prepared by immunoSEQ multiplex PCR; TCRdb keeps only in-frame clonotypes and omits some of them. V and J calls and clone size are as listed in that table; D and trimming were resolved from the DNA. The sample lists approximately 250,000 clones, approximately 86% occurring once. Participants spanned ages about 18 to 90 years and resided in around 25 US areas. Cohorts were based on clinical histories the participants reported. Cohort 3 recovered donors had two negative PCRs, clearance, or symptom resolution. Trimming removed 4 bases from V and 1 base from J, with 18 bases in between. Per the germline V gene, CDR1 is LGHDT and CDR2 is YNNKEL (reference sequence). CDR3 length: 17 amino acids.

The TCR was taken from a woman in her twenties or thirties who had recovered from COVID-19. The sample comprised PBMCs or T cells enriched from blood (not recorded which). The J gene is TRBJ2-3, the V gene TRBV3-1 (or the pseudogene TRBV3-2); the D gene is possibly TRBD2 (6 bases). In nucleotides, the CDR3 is TGTGCCAGCAGCCCCATCTTCGGGGGTGGGGGCACAGATACGCAGTATTTT. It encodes CASSPIFGGGGTDTQYF.